Sequencing of this T cell receptor (beta chain) was carried out in a study of blood T cell repertoires in COVID-19 (dated by TCRdb to about 2020). Regarding the study in general: The collaborator samples originated in the United States, Italy and Spain and spanned the acute and convalescent phases of COVID-19. The material from the prospective study consisted of cDNA or gDNA derived from T cells, B-cell-depleted T cells, or PBMCs. The dataset comprised deeply sampled blood TCRbeta repertoires from subjects exposed to, actively infected with, or recovered from COVID-19. The repertoires were released in a freely available public database intended as a resource for research on the immune response to SARS-CoV-2. The samples were drawn from the first 160 participants of the ongoing ImmuneRACE study and from 950 to 1,500 subjects provided by 6 global collaborators. The sample metadata nearly always contained a de-identified subject ID, COVID-19 status, age in years and sex. Where HLA class I and class II types were available, the types were taken from metadata supplied by the sample provider, not from assay-based typing. What the study reported, not specific to this receptor: How much clinical and demographic metadata was included differed by source and by participant, and the metadata was provided uncurated.

This clone was counted a single time. The clone's antigen remains unknown. Per-base qualities were not stored, and no clone one base away is much larger. Each collaborating institution followed its own protocols to collect whole blood in K2EDTA tubes. Collaborator samples were shipped for TCRbeta analysis as frozen whole blood, isolated PBMCs, or DNA extracted from either sample type. Taken from cysteine to phenylalanine, the CDR3 has 14 residues. The CDR3 DNA has 42 bases and is translated from base 1. Sequences SGHRS (CDR1) and YFSETQ (CDR2) are obtained from the germline V gene. V trim: 6 bases; J trim: 5 bases; unmatched bases: 7. TCRbeta CDR3 regions were amplified from genomic DNA using the immunoSEQ Assay, a bias-controlled multiplex PCR. Regarding the original processing steps: The number of nucleated cells in each sample was estimated by amplification of reference gene primers within the assay. Sequence reads were collapsed and filtered to measure the absolute abundance of every unique TCRbeta CDR3 rearrangement. Productive Simpson clonality was computed per sample as the square root of Simpson's diversity index over productive rearrangements. Entries here come from immuneACCESS through TCRdb and include only in-frame sequences with V and J called. Some clones fail to appear in such tables; in the studies checked, an unresolved V gene covers under half of the shortfall, and the cause of the remainder is unknown. For V, J and clone size, that table is used; D and trimming come from the DNA. The sample has over 85,000 clones on record, 70% to 90% of them singletons. The ten largest clones take up 4.5% of the sample.

This sequence uses TRBV5-1 and TRBJ1-4, and 7 junctional nucleotides match TRBD1. The sequence came from a man in his 70s with acute or convalescent COVID-19. The sequencing sample was made of peripheral blood. The CDR3 reads CASTLTGRNEKLFF. The nucleotide sequence reads TGCGCCAGCACCCTGACAGGGAGAAATGAAAAACTGTTTTTT.